This T cell receptor (beta chain) was identified during a study of PD-1 blockade in classical Hodgkin lymphoma. V was clipped by 7 bases and J by 3 bases; unmatched bases: 1. CDR3 length: 12 amino acids. CDR1 and CDR2 from the germline V gene are SNHLY and FYNNEI. Every single patient, without exception, relapsed after autologous stem cell transplantation, and brentuximab vedotin exposure varied. The best responses consisted of complete response, partial response or progressive disease. Sequencing used immunoSEQ multiplex PCR; TCRdb keeps in-frame clones, though not all of them. The sample includes around 15,000 clones, roughly 67% seen only once; the top ten take approximately 8.3%.

Sequencing used peripheral blood mononuclear cells (PBMCs), obtained before the second cycle of nivolumab. The rearrangement links TRBV2 to TRBJ2-7; 9 nucleotides align to TRBD1. The sequence was obtained from a human donor with classical Hodgkin lymphoma. CDR3 amino acids: CASKTGGYEQYF. Here the CDR3 DNA reads TGTGCCAGCAAGACAGGGGGCTACGAGCAGTACTTC.